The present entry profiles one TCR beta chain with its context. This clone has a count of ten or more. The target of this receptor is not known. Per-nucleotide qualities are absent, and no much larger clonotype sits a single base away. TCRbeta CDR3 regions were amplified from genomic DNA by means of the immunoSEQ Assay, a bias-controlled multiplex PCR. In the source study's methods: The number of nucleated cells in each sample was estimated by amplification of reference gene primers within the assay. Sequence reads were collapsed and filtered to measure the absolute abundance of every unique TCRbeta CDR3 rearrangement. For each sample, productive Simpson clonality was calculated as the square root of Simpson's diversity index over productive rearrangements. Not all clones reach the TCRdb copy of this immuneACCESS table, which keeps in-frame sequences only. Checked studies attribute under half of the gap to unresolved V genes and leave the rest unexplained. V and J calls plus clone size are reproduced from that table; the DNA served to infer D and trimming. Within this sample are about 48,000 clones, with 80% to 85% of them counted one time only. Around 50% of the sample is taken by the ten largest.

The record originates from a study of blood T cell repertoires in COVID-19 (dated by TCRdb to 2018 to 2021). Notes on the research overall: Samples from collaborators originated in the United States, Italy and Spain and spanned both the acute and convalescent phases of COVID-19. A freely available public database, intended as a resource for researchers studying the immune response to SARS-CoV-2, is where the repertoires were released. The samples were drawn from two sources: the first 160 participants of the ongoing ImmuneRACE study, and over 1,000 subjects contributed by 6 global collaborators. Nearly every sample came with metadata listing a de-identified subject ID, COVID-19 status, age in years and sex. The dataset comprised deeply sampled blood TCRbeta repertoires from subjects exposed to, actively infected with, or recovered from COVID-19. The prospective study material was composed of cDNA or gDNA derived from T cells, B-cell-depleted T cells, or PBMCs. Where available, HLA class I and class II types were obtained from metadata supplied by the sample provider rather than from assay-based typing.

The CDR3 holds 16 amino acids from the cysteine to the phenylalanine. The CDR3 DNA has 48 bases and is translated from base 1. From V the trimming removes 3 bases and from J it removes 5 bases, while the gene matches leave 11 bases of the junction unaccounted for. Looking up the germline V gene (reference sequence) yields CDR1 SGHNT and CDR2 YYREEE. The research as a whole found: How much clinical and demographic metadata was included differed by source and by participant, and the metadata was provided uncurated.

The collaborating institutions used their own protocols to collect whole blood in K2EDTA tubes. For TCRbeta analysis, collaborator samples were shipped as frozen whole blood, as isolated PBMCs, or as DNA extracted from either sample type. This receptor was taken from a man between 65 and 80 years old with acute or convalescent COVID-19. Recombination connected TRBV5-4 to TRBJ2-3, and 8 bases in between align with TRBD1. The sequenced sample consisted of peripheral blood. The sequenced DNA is TGTGCCAGCAGCTCCCCCCCGACAGGGGCGGAAGATACGCAGTATTTT. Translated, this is CASSSPPTGAEDTQYF.